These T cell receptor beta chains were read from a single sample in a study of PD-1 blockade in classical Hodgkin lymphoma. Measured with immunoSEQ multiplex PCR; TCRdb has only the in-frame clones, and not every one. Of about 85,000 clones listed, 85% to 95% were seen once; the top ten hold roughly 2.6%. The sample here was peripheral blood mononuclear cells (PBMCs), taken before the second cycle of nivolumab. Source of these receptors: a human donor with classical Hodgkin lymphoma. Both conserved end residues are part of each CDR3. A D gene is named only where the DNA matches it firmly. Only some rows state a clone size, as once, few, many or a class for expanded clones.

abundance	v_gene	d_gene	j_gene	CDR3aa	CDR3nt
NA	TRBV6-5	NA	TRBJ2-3	CASSYSPGLDTQYF	TGTGCCAGCAGTTACTCGCCAGGGTTAGATACGCAGTATTTT
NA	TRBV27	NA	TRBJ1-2	CASRNRDFYYGYTF	TGTGCCAGCAGGAACAGGGATTTTTACTATGGCTACACCTTC
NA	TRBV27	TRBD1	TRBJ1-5	CASSRDRGNQPQHF	TGTGCCAGCAGTCGGGACAGGGGAAATCAGCCCCAGCATTTT
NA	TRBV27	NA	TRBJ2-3	CASSPTPGHYRTDTQYF	TGTGCCAGCAGTCCGACTCCGGGACACTACCGCACAGATACGCAGTATTTT
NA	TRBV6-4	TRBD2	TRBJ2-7	CASRRTSGSREQYF	TGTGCCAGCAGGAGGACTAGCGGGAGTAGGGAGCAGTACTTC
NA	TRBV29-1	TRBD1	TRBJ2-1	CSAPGQLYNEQFF	TGCAGCGCACCGGGACAGTTATACAATGAGCAGTTCTTC
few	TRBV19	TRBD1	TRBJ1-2	CASSGTGSGYTF	TGTGCCAGTAGCGGGACAGGCTCTGGCTACACCTTC
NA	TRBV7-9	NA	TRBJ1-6	CASSPGLGSVSLHF	TGTGCCAGCAGCCCGGGTCTGGGGTCAGTATCCCTCCACTTT
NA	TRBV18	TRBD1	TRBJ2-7	CASSLPGTGRGEQYF	TGTGCCAGCTCACTACCAGGGACAGGGCGAGGCGAGCAGTACTTC
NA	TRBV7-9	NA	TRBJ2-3	CASSLMPTSSADTQYF	TGTGCCAGCAGCTTAATGCCGACCTCGAGCGCAGATACGCAGTATTTT
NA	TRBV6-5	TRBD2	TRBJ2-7	CASSFQAAGAFDEQYF	TGTGCCAGCAGTTTCCAGGCCGCGGGAGCCTTCGACGAGCAGTACTTC
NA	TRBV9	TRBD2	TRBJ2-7	CASSASGSGSKYEQYF	TGTGCCAGCAGCGCGTCAGGTAGCGGGAGTAAATACGAGCAGTACTTC
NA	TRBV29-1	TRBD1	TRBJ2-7	CSARTGVGYEQYF	TGCAGCGCCCGGACAGGGGTAGGCTACGAGCAGTACTTC
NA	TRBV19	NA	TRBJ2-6	CASSTLGITGANVLTF	TGTGCCAGTAGTACCCTCGGGATTACTGGGGCCAACGTCCTGACTTTC
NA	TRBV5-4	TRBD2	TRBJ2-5	CASSPRTSGRQETQYF	TGTGCCAGCAGCCCCCGAACTAGCGGGAGGCAAGAGACCCAGTACTTC
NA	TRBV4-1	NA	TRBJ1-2	CASSQDSRAYGYTF	TGCGCCAGCAGCCAAGATAGTAGGGCCTATGGCTACACCTTC
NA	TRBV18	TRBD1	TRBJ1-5	CASSQYRGGNQPQHF	TGTGCCAGCTCACAGTACAGGGGCGGCAATCAGCCCCAGCATTTT
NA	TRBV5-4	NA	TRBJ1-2	CASSLASGVGYTF	TGTGCCAGCAGCTTGGCCTCAGGGGTCGGCTACACCTTC